The 14 T cell receptor beta chains below come from one sample, sequenced in a study of beta chain features in type 1 diabetes. Isolated RNA was reverse transcribed in full, so expressed TCRB transcripts were sequenced. The method was immunoSEQ multiplex PCR; TCRdb's version includes in-frame clones alone and lacks a portion of them. Of around 340,000 clones listed, around 8% are singletons. Specimen: central memory CD4+ T cells from blood. The origin of the receptors is a woman aged 18-29 years in good health.

This rearrangement joins TRBV10-3 to TRBJ2-5, with TRBD2 matching 8 bases. Trimming at V came to 1 base and at J to 1 base, leaving 5 bases not matched to a gene. This CDR3 comprises 16 residues. Germline V gene lookup returns CDR1 ENHRY and CDR2 SYGVKD. In DNA form, the CDR3 reads TGTGCCATCAGTGAGTTGGCTAGCGGGCTCCAAGAGACCCAGTACTTC. Amino acid sequence: CAISELASGLQETQYF.

There are a few counts of this clone. The rearrangement links TRBV28 to TRBJ2-5; TRBD2 agrees at 13 bases. Germline loops: CDR1 MDHEN, CDR2 SYDVKM. This CDR3 region has 15 residues. Trimming took 6 bases from V and 6 from J; bases not matched to a gene: 7. CDR3 residues: CASRPGLAGPQTQYF. In nucleotides, the CDR3 is TGTGCCAGCAGACCGGGACTAGCGGGGCCGCAGACCCAGTACTTC.

This clone was observed many times. The rearrangement uses TRBV15 and TRBJ2-7, with D tentatively TRBD1 or TRBD2 (5 bases each). This CDR3 spans 14 amino acids. Trimming pared 0 bases from V and 5 bases from J, leaving 11 bases between. Germline-derived CDR1 and CDR2 are LNHNV and YYDKDF (reference sequence). CDR3 DNA: TGTGCCACCAGCAGAGACGGAAGAGGGGACGAGCAGTACTTC. Its protein is CATSRDGRGDEQYF.

The sample holds many counts of this clone. Other DNA sequences from this sample encode an identical CDR3 as well. This chain links TRBV2 with TRBJ1-1, with unresolved D. CDR1 and CDR2 from the germline V gene are SNHLY and FYNNEI. The CDR3 totals 13 residues. Trimming pared 5 bases from V and 1 base from J, leaving 8 bases between. The DNA of the CDR3 is TGTGCCAGCAGTAAACAAGGGAACACTGAAGCTTTCTTT. It yields the protein CASSKQGNTEAFF.

This clone was seen more than once but under ten times. In the same sample, other DNA sequences code for this CDR3. The V and J genes are TRBV7-2 and TRBJ1-2, with D uncertain. The germline V gene has CDR1 SGHTA and CDR2 FQGNSA. Trimming took off 1 base at V and 0 bases at J, with 9 bases between the two ends. This CDR3 comprises 15 residues. As DNA, the CDR3 is TGTGCCAGCAGCTTAGTTGGAGGGTCTAACTATGGCTACACCTTC. Translated, it gives CASSLVGGSNYGYTF.

In its sample, this clone was seen a few times. The gene calls are TRBV10-3 and TRBJ2-7, with TRBD2 matching over 8 bases. The germline V gene encodes CDR1 ENHRY and CDR2 SYGVKD. The CDR3 is 17 residues long. The V segment lost 11 bases and the J segment 0 bases; nucleotides outside the gene matches: 18. The CDR3, as DNA: TGTGCCTCGCTTGCGAGTGCCGGGACTAGGAGCTCCTACGAGCAGTACTTC. Encoded protein: CASLASAGTRSSYEQYF.

This clone was detected only a few times. J is TRBJ2-5 and V is TRBV18, with D perhaps TRBD1 (5 bases). Trimming removed 5 bases from V and 0 bases from J, with 7 bases in between. CDR3 size: 13 residues. The germline CDR1 and CDR2 sequences are KGHSH and LQKENI. CDR3 residues: CASSAGHQETQYF. The DNA of the CDR3 is TGTGCCAGCTCAGCAGGGCACCAAGAGACCCAGTACTTC. Full variable domain (missing parts from reference TRBV18 and TRBJ2-5): NAGVMQNPRHLVRRRGQEARLRCSPMKGHSHVYWYRQLPEEGLKFMVYLQKENIIDESGMPKERFSAEFPKEGPSILRIQQVVRGDSAAYFCASSAGHQETQYFGPGTRLLVL.

This chain joins TRBV5-1 and TRBJ1-1; 7 bases fit TRBD1. This CDR3 is 12 amino acids long. Per the germline V gene, CDR1 is SGHRS and CDR2 is YFSETQ. J lost 7 bases, V lost 4 bases, and 4 bases had no gene match. The CDR3 sequence is CASSKTGVEAFF. CDR3 DNA sequence: TGCGCCAGCAGCAAAACAGGGGTTGAAGCTTTCTTT.

This clone was recorded a few times. CDR3 bases: TGTGCCAGCAGCTTACCACCGCCTCAAGAGACCCAGTACTTC. Protein sequence: CASSLPPPQETQYF. V usage is TRBV7-2 and J usage is TRBJ2-5; D is uncertain. The ends were cut back, 2 bases at V and 2 bases at J, with 9 bases in the middle. CDR3 size: 14 residues. Per the germline V gene, CDR1 is SGHTA and CDR2 is FQGNSA.

This clone has at least ten counts. J is TRBJ2-7 and V is TRBV7-3; unclear D gene. This CDR3 has 14 amino acids. Germline values: CDR1 SGHTA, CDR2 FQGTGA. V was trimmed by 5 bases and J by 5 bases, leaving 16 bases between them. Written as DNA, the CDR3 is TGTGCCAGCAGCCCCGGGTCCACGTCCCACGAGCAGTACTTC. Its translation is CASSPGSTSHEQYF.

This chain joins TRBV18 and TRBJ2-1, with D uncertain. The CDR3 has 16 amino acids. CDR1 is KGHSH and CDR2 is LQKENI in the germline V gene. Trimming removed 2 bases at V and 5 bases at J, with 16 bases between. The CDR3 DNA is TGTGCCAGCTCACCAGGGCTCCAACAAAGACACAATGAGCAGTTCTTC. Its protein is CASSPGLQQRHNEQFF.

There are a few counts of this clone. The CDR3 DNA reads TGTGCCAGCAGCTCCGTATGGGCCAATACCGGGGAGCTGTTTTTT. It encodes CASSSVWANTGELFF. This chain links TRBV6-5 with TRBJ2-2, with D unclear. CDR3 size: 15 residues. Trimming removed 6 bases at V and 5 bases at J, with 16 bases between. The germline CDR1 and CDR2 sequences are MNHEY and SVGAGI.

This clone was picked up many times. The J gene is TRBJ2-7, the V gene TRBV5-5, with D perhaps TRBD1 (5 bases). The CDR3 loop spans 12 amino acids. Germline CDR1 reads SGHKS; CDR2 reads YYEKEE (reference sequence). With 6 bases removed from V and 3 bases from J, the gap between germline ends came to 10 bases. The CDR3 nucleotides read TGTGCCAGCAACATTCAGGGCTACGAGCAGTACTTC. Amino acids: CASNIQGYEQYF. The full variable domain, with the rest looked up from reference TRBV5-5 and TRBJ2-7, is DAGVTQSPTHLIKTRGQQVTLRCSPISGHKSVSWYQQVLGQGPQFIFQYYEKEERGRGNFPDRFSARQFPNYSSELNVNALLLGDSALYLCASNIQGYEQYFGPGTRLTVT.

The chain couples TRBV2 to TRBJ2-1; D might be TRBD1 (6 bases). CDR1 SNHLY and CDR2 FYNNEI come from the germline V gene. CDR3 length: 15 residues. Trimming pared 4 bases from V and 0 bases from J, leaving 10 bases between. CDR3 region: CASSVGTRSYNEQFF. Here the CDR3 DNA reads TGTGCCAGCAGTGTAGGGACACGCTCCTACAATGAGCAGTTCTTC.